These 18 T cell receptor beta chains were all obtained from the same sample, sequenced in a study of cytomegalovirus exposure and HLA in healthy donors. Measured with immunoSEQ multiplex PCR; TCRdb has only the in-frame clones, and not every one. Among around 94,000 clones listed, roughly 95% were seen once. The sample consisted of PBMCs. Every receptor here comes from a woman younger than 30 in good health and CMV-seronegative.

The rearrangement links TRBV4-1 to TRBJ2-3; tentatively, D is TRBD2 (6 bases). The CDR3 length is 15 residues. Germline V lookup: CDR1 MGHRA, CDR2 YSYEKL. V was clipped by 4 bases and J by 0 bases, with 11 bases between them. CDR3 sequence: CASSRREGSTDTQYF. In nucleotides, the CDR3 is TGCGCCAGCAGCCGGCGGGAAGGGAGCACAGATACGCAGTATTTT.

The CDR3 DNA is TGTGCCAGCAGCTTCCAGGGAAAGAACACTGAAGCTTTCTTT. Its protein product is CASSFQGKNTEAFF. The chain couples TRBV7-2 to TRBJ1-1; D perhaps matches TRBD1 (5 bases). This CDR3 is built from 14 residues. Germline CDR1 SGHTA, CDR2 FQGNSA. Trimming took 3 bases from V and 1 from J, leaving 9 bases between them.

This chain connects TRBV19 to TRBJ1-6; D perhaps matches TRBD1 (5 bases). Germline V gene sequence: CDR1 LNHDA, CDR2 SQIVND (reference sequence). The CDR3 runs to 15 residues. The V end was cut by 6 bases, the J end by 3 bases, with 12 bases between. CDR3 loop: CASRNDRDYNSPLHF. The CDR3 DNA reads TGTGCCAGTAGAAATGACAGAGACTATAATTCACCCCTCCACTTT.

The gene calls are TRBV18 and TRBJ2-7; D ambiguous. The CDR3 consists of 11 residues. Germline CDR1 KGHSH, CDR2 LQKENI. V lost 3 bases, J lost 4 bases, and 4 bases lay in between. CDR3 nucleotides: TGTGCCAGCTCACCTCAATACGAGCAGTACTTC. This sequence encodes CASSPQYEQYF.

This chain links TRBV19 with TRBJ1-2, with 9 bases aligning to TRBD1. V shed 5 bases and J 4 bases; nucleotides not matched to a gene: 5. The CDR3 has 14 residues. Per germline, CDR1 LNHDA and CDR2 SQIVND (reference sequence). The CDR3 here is CASSPGTGIYGYTF. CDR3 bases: TGTGCCAGTAGTCCCGGGACAGGGATCTATGGCTACACCTTC.

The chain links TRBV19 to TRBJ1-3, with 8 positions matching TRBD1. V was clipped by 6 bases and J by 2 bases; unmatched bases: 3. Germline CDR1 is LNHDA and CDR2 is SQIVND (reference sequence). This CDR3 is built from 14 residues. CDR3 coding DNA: TGTGCCAGTAGCACAGGGGGAACTGGAAACACCATATATTTT. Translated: CASSTGGTGNTIYF.

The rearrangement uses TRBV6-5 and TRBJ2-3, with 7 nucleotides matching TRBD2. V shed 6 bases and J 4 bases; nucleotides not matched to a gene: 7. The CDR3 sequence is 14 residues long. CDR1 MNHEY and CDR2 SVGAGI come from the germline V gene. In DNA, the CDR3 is TGTGCCAGCAGGATCTCGCGGGGGTCAGATACGCAGTATTTT. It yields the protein CASRISRGSDTQYF.

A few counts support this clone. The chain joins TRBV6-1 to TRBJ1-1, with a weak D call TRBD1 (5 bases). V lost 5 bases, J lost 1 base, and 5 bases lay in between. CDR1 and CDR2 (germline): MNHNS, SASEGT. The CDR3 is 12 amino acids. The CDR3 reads CASSTGNTEAFF. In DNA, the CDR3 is TGTGCCAGCAGTACAGGGAACACTGAAGCTTTCTTT.

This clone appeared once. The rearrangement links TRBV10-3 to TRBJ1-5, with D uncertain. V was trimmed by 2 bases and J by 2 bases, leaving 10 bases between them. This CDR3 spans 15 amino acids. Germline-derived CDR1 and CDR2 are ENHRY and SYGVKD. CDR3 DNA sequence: TGTGCCATCAGTGAGGGTGATTGGCGCAATCAGCCCCAGCATTTT. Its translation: CAISEGDWRNQPQHF.

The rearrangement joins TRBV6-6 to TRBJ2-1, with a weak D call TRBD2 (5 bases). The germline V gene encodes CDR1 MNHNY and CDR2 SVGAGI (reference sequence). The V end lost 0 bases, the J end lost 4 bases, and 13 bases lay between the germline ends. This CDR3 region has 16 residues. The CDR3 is CASSYSAGLLYNEQFF. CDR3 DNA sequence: TGTGCCAGCAGTTACTCCGCAGGACTCCTATACAATGAGCAGTTCTTC.

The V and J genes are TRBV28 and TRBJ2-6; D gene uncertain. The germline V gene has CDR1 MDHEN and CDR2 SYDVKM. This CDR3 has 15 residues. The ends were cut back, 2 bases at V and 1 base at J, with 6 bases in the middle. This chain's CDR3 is CASSLVQSGANVLTF. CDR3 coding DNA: TGTGCCAGCAGTTTAGTGCAGTCTGGGGCCAACGTCCTGACTTTC. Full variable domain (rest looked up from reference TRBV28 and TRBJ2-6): DVKVTQSSRYLVKRTGEKVFLECVQDMDHENMFWYRQDPGLGLRLIYFSYDVKMKEKGDIPEGYSVSREKKERFSLILESASTNQTSMYLCASSLVQSGANVLTFGAGSRLTVL.

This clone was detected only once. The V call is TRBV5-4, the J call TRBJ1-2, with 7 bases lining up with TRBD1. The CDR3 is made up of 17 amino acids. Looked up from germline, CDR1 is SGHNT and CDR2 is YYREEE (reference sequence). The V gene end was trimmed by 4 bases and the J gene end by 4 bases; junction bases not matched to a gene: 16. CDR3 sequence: CASSTHLLGQISYGYTF. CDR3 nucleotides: TGTGCCAGCAGCACCCATCTGCTGGGACAGATCTCCTATGGCTACACCTTC. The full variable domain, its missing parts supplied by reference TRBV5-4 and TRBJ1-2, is ETGVTQSPTHLIKTRGQQVTLRCSSQSGHNTVSWYQQALGQGPQFIFQYYREEENGRGNFPPRFSGLQFPNYSSELNVNALELDDSALYLCASSTHLLGQISYGYTFGSGTRLTVV.

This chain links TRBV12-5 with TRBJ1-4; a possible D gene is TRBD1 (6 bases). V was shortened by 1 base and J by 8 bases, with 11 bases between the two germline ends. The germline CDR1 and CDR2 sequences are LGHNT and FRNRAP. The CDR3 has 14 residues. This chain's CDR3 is CASGLASTGEKLFF. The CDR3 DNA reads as TGTGCTAGTGGTTTGGCAAGCACAGGGGAAAAACTGTTTTTT.

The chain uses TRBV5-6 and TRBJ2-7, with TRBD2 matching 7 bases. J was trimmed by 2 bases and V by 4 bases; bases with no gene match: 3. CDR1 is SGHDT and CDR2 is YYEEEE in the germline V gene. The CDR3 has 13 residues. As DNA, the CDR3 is TGTGCCAGCAGCGGGGGGGGAGCCTACGAGCAGTACTTC. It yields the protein CASSGGGAYEQYF.

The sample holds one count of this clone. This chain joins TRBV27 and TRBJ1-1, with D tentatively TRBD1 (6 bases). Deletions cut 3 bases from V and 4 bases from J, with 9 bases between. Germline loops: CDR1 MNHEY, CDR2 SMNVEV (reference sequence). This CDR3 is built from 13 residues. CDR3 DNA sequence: TGTGCCAGCAGTTTCGGACAGCTCACTGAAGCTTTCTTT. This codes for CASSFGQLTEAFF.

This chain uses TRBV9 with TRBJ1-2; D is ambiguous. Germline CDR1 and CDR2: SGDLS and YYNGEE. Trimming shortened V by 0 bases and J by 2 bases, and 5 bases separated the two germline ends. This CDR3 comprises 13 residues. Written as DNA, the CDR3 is TGTGCCAGCAGCGTAGGCAGGAACTATGGCTACACCTTC. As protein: CASSVGRNYGYTF.

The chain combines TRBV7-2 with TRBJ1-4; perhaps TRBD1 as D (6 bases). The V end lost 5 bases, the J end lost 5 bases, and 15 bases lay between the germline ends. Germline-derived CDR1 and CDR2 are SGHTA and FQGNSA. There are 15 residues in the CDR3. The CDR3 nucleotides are TGTGCCAGCAGCCCCATAGGACAGCCGAATGAAAAACTGTTTTTT. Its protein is CASSPIGQPNEKLFF.

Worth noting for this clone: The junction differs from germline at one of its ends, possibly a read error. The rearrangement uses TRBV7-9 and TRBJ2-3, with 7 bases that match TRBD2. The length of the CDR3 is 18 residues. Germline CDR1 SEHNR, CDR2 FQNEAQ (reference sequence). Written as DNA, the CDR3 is TGTGCCAGCTCGCTACGGGGGGACGGTACCAGGTCCACAAATACGCAGTATTTT. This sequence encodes CASSLRGDGTRSTNTQYF.